A selection of T cell receptor beta chains follows, all from one sample in a study of T-cell reconstitution after alpha-beta-depleted transplantation in children. TCRdb passed the PCR reads through MiXCR, listing each CDR3 protein once. The table shows some 200,000 distinct CDR3 sequences, with roughly 9.1% occurring only once. The sample was PBMCs, mostly from graft donor cells, taken 360 days after TCRalphabeta/CD19-depleted stem cell transplant. These receptors were obtained from a male patient aged 2-15 years who had a stem cell transplant for acute myeloid leukemia, so the T cells may come from the graft donor. The conserved cysteine and the conserved F or W are not part of the CDR3 here. D genes are given only for firm matches. Part of the rows lack a size; the others show once, few, many or a class for expanded clones.

J,D,size,V,length,CDR3
TRBJ1-1,TRBD1,many,TRBV5-1,10,ASRQGGTEAF
TRBJ1-6,.,many,TRBV3-1,11,ASSSTRDSPLH
TRBJ2-1,.,.,TRBV12-3/TRBV12-4,11,ASSSSRSNEQF
TRBJ2-1,TRBD2,many,TRBV9,17,ASSWGTSEDLSPYNEQF
TRBJ1-1,TRBD1,.,TRBV4-2,14,ASSVRTGTANTEAF
TRBJ2-5,TRBD1,.,TRBV29-1,11,SVPGDRGTTQY
TRBJ2-1,TRBD1,few,TRBV4-2,15,ASSRVAGQGSYNEQF
TRBJ2-1,TRBD2,few,TRBV16,15,ASSQSGLAGAYNEQF
TRBJ2-2,.,few,TRBV5-1,13,ASSTGGPAGGELF
TRBJ2-7,.,few,TRBV4-1,11,ASSQRSAYEQY
TRBJ2-2,.,many,TRBV20-1,10,SARTNTGELF
TRBJ2-1,.,.,TRBV20-1,15,SARDPARERTYNEQF
TRBJ2-1,TRBD2,.,TRBV25-1,14,ASSEAGSGIYNEQF
TRBJ2-1,TRBD2,many,TRBV20-1,13,SAREPSGRRNEQF
TRBJ2-1,TRBD2,many,TRBV12-3/TRBV12-4,12,ASSTSGWGNEQF
TRBJ2-7,.,.,TRBV6-5,9,ARETGYEQY
TRBJ1-1,.,few,TRBV7-8,15,ASSLPLGKDMNTEAF
TRBJ1-1,.,many,TRBV11-2,13,ASSAKLGANTEAF
TRBJ1-2,.,many,TRBV15,11,ATSTIVNYGYT
TRBJ1-1,.,many,TRBV20-1,14,SARAYSGGANTEAF
TRBJ2-5,.,many,TRBV20-1,11,SARESSWETQY
TRBJ1-5,.,few,TRBV2,10,ASRQGKQPQH
TRBJ2-1,.,many,TRBV6-1,12,ASRGAPSYNEQF
TRBJ2-1,TRBD2,many,TRBV7-3,13,ASGRASGLYNEQF
TRBJ2-7,.,many,TRBV9,12,ASSVQALPYEQY
TRBJ1-2,.,.,TRBV12-3/TRBV12-4,13,ASIPRPLTNYGYT
TRBJ1-2,.,few,TRBV20-1,10,SARDDSYGYT
TRBJ2-3,.,many,TRBV10-3,12,AIQDSPVQFKQY
TRBJ2-1,.,.,TRBV11-2,17,ASSPNRGRWWSSYNEQF
TRBJ1-3,.,few,TRBV21-1,20,ASSRRLALGQGRLGSPNTIY
TRBJ2-1,.,many,TRBV5-1,11,ASSLSLVREQF
TRBJ2-4,.,many,TRBV6-6,9,ASSYSNIQY
TRBJ2-5,TRBD1,few,TRBV2,11,ASTRDRGETQY
TRBJ2-2,.,.,TRBV5-1,13,ASSPGHPITGELF
TRBJ2-3,.,.,TRBV4-1,10,ASSHRTDTQY
TRBJ2-3,.,.,TRBV29-1,12,SVVLARSTDTRY
TRBJ1-1,TRBD1,few,TRBV5-1,13,ASSSDRGLNTEAF
TRBJ2-5,.,many,TRBV29-1,11,SVERQSQETQY
TRBJ1-1,.,many,TRBV12-3/TRBV12-4,11,ASSFPMNTEAF
TRBJ2-3,TRBD2,few,TRBV12-3/TRBV12-4,13,ASSLTGLAADTQY
TRBJ2-7,TRBD1,few,TRBV20-1,12,SATGQGSPYEQY
TRBJ2-5,TRBD1,many,TRBV12-3/TRBV12-4,13,ASSGTGTGQETQY
TRBJ2-5,.,.,TRBV4-2,11,ASSLDNQETQY
TRBJ2-1,.,many,TRBV5-1,12,ASSPSSSYNEQF
TRBJ2-3,TRBD1,many,TRBV5-1,13,ASNRGRGLVDTQY
TRBJ2-7,.,.,TRBV2,17,AFSLRAAKRGAHTYEQY
TRBJ1-1,.,.,TRBV7-3,11,ASSLIINTEAF
TRBJ2-1,.,many,TRBV28,11,ASSGTSPHEQF
TRBJ2-3,.,many,TRBV2,11,ASSSDYTDTQY
TRBJ2-3,.,.,TRBV15,11,ATRPDSTDTQY
TRBJ1-1,TRBD1,.,TRBV5-1,12,ASSLATGGGEAF
TRBJ2-5,TRBD2,few,TRBV7-2,14,ASSLGREGEQETQY
TRBJ1-1,TRBD1,many,TRBV29-1,9,SVEVGDRVS